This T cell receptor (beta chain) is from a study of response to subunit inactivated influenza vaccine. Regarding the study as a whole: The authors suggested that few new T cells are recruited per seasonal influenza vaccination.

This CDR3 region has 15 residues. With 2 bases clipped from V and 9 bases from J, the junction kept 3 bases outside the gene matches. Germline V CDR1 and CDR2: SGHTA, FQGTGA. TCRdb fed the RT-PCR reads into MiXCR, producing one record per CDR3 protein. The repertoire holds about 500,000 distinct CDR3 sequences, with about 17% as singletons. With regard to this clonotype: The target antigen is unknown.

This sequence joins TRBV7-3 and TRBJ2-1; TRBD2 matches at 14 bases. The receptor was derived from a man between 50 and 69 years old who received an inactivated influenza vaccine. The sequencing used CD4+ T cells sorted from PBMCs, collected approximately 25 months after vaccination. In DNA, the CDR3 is TGTGCCAGCAGCTTAGGGACTAGCGGGAGTAGTGAGCAGTTCTTC. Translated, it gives CASSLGTSGSSEQFF.